The 21 T cell receptor beta chains listed next were all sequenced from one sample in a study of blood T cell repertoires in COVID-19 (dated by TCRdb to about 2020). The library was built by means of the immunoSEQ multiplex PCR assay. The immuneACCESS repertoire file appears here via TCRdb, limited to in-frame rearrangements. These files lack a portion of the clones; in checked studies, under half of the deficit traces to unresolved V genes, and the cause of the others is not known. This sample has 150,000 to 200,000 clones in its table, and 78% of those were observed once. The ten largest clones represent about 2.8% of the sample. Specimen: peripheral blood. All receptors come from a woman at least 80 years old with active or convalescent COVID-19.

The CDR3: CASSTPTGGDYGYTF. CDR3 bases: TGTGCCAGCAGCACTCCGACAGGGGGCGACTATGGCTACACCTTC. The chain recombines TRBV5-4 with TRBJ1-2, with TRBD1 matching over 10 bases. The CDR3 sequence is 15 residues long. Trimming cost V 4 bases and J 3 bases; bases outside gene matches: 6. Germline CDR1 SGHNT, CDR2 YYREEE (reference sequence).

The chain joins TRBV30 to TRBJ2-2; D uncertain. Trimming cost V 2 bases and J 15 bases, with 19 bases left between them. The CDR3 totals 13 residues. Germline V CDR1 and CDR2: GTSNPN, SVGIG (reference sequence). This CDR3 is CAWSLIPFQLVFF. CDR3 nucleotides: TGTGCCTGGAGTTTAATCCCCTTCCAACTGGTGTTTTTT.

This rearrangement joins TRBV30 to TRBJ1-1, with a possible D match to TRBD1 (6 bases). The CDR3 runs to 17 residues. Germline CDR1 and CDR2: GTSNPN and SVGIG (reference sequence). V lost 3 bases to trimming and J lost 3 bases, with 23 bases between them. CDR3 bases: TGTGCCTGGAGGAGTGGGAGTGGGTCAGGGGTTTACACTGAAGCTTTCTTT. This codes for CAWRSGSGSGVYTEAFF. Full variable domain (outside the CDR3, taken from reference TRBV30 and TRBJ1-1): SQTIHQWPATLVQPVGSPLSLECTVEGTSNPNLYWYRQAAGRGLQLLFYSVGIGQISSEVPQNLSASRPQDRQFILSSKKLLLSDSGFYLCAWRSGSGSGVYTEAFFGQGTRLTVV.

The V call is TRBV18, the J call TRBJ1-2; possible D gene TRBD1, 5 bases. This CDR3 has 15 amino acids. From germline, CDR1 is KGHSH and CDR2 LQKENI. V shed 3 bases and J shed 4 bases, with 15 bases lying between them. CDR3 nucleotides: TGTGCCAGCTCACCTCTCACGGGGGAGGGCTATGGCTACACCTTC. Protein: CASSPLTGEGYGYTF.

The V call is TRBV27, the J call TRBJ1-1; 7 positions match TRBD1. V dropped 2 bases and J dropped 4; count of bases not matched to a gene: 4. Germline V CDR1 and CDR2: MNHEY, SMNVEV (reference sequence). The CDR3 length is 14 residues. The CDR3 is CASSLRAGGTEAFF. The CDR3 DNA follows: TGTGCCAGCAGTTTAAGGGCAGGGGGCACTGAAGCTTTCTTT.

CDR3 DNA sequence: TGTGCCAGCAGTCCCAACAGCCTCTATGGCTACACCTTC. Its translation: CASSPNSLYGYTF. The chain uses TRBV27 and TRBJ1-2; D ambiguous. This CDR3 is 13 amino acids long. Germline V gene lookup returns CDR1 MNHEY and CDR2 SMNVEV (reference sequence). V lost 5 bases and J 4 bases, leaving 11 bases between the germline ends.

The gene calls are TRBV10-3 and TRBJ1-1; a weak D match, TRBD1 (6 bases). CDR3 length: 14 residues. CDR1 is ENHRY, CDR2 SYGVKD, per germline. V lost 4 bases to trimming and J lost 2 bases, with 11 bases between them. CDR3 nucleotide sequence: TGTGCCATCAGTGTTGGGACACTAAACACTGAAGCTTTCTTT. This gives the protein CAISVGTLNTEAFF.

This clone was recorded only once. This chain connects TRBV4-1 to TRBJ2-1, with unresolved D. The CDR3 has 15 amino acids. The germline gives CDR1 MGHRA, CDR2 YSYEKL. V dropped 3 bases and J dropped 4 bases, with 13 bases sitting between them. CDR3 in amino acids: CASSQGVATYNEQFF. The CDR3 DNA reads TGCGCCAGCAGCCAGGGTGTAGCCACATACAATGAGCAGTTCTTC.

J is TRBJ2-1 and V is TRBV11-3; 9 bases line up with TRBD2. CDR1 and CDR2 (germline): SGHNT, YENEEA. This CDR3 has 15 residues. V was pared by 5 bases and J by 6 bases, with 8 bases of the junction left unmatched. CDR3 sequence reads: CASSPLAGGLNEQFF. The CDR3 region has the DNA TGTGCCAGCAGCCCCCTGGCGGGGGGGCTCAATGAGCAGTTCTTC.

The chain has TRBV19 and TRBJ2-2; 12 bases are shared with TRBD2. This CDR3 has 18 residues. CDR1 and CDR2 from the germline V gene are LNHDA and SQIVND (reference sequence). V was clipped by 11 bases and J by 0 bases; unmatched bases: 13. CDR3 in amino acids: CAARGLAGGFSNTGELFF. In nucleotides, the CDR3 is TGTGCCGCAAGAGGGCTAGCGGGGGGGTTCTCGAACACCGGGGAGCTGTTTTTT.

The chain joins TRBV7-2 to TRBJ2-7; D remains unclear. V was shortened by 5 bases and J by 3 bases, with 11 bases between the two germline ends. The CDR3 runs to 13 residues. The V gene's germline CDR1 is SGHTA and CDR2 FQGNSA. The CDR3 here is CASSPRSDYEQYF. CDR3 sequence (DNA): TGTGCCAGCAGCCCCCGGAGCGACTACGAGCAGTACTTC.

V and J are TRBV6-5 and TRBJ2-3; no definite D call. V was pared by 2 bases and J by 7 bases, with 19 bases between. CDR1 and CDR2 (germline): MNHEY, SVGAGI. The CDR3 loop spans 16 amino acids. The CDR3 loop reads CASSYSNIEPLYTQYF. The CDR3 coding sequence is TGTGCCAGCAGTTACAGTAATATCGAGCCTCTATATACGCAGTATTTT.

This clone was counted between two and nine times. The genes are TRBV30 and TRBJ1-6; tentative D call: TRBD1 (5 bases). The CDR3 totals 13 residues. Germline-derived CDR1 and CDR2 are GTSNPN and SVGIG (reference sequence). V lost 6 bases to trimming and J lost 13 bases, with 19 bases between them. The CDR3 DNA reads TGTGCCTGCGATGTAGGAGGGGCGATCCCCCTCCACTTT. It specifies CACDVGGAIPLHF.

The chain couples TRBV27 to TRBJ2-6, with D hard to call. V lost 2 bases and J 1 base, leaving 9 bases between the germline ends. Germline values: CDR1 MNHEY, CDR2 SMNVEV (reference sequence). The CDR3 totals 16 residues. The CDR3 DNA reads TGTGCCAGCAGTTTAACCCCTAGGTCTGGGGCCAACGTCCTGACTTTC. This gives the protein CASSLTPRSGANVLTF. The full variable domain, in which reference TRBV27 and TRBJ2-6 provide the parts outside the CDR3, is EAQVTQNPRYLITVTGKKLTVTCSQNMNHEYMSWYRQDPGLGLRQIYYSMNVEVTDKGDVPEGYKVSRKEKRNFPLILESPSPNQTSLYFCASSLTPRSGANVLTFGAGSRLTVL.

The rearrangement joins TRBV7-8 to TRBJ2-5; maybe TRBD2 (5 bases). Trimming left V 5 bases short and J 1 base short, with 14 bases between. Germline V CDR1 and CDR2: SGHVS, FQNEAQ. The length of the CDR3 is 15 residues. This CDR3 reads CASSERVGLQETQYF. In nucleotides, the CDR3 is TGTGCCAGCAGCGAGAGGGTAGGGCTCCAAGAGACCCAGTACTTC.

The V gene is TRBV19, the J gene TRBJ2-5; 7 nucleotides match TRBD2. This CDR3 comprises 15 residues. Germline V CDR1 and CDR2: LNHDA, SQIVND (reference sequence). Trimming cost V 6 bases and J 1 base; bases outside gene matches: 8. The CDR3 DNA reads TGTGCCAGTAGGAGGAGGGACTACCTCCAAGAGACCCAGTACTTC. Amino acid sequence: CASRRRDYLQETQYF.

The J gene is TRBJ2-3, the V gene TRBV5-4; perhaps TRBD2 as D (6 bases). From germline, CDR1 is SGHNT and CDR2 YYREEE (reference sequence). The ends were cut back, 9 bases at V and 3 bases at J, with 14 bases in the middle. CDR3 size: 13 residues. Written as DNA, the CDR3 is TGTGCCACCCACCGGGACTTGACAGATACGCAGTATTTT. This sequence encodes CATHRDLTDTQYF.

The DNA for the CDR3 is TGTGCCACCAGCAGAGCGGGGACAGGGGTAGGAAACACCATATATTTT. It specifies CATSRAGTGVGNTIYF. The chain recombines TRBV15 with TRBJ1-3; 10 bases are a match to TRBD1. The CDR3 runs 16 residues. The V gene end was trimmed by 1 base and the J gene end by 4 bases; junction bases not matched to a gene: 4. Germline CDR1 LNHNV, CDR2 YYDKDF (reference sequence). Filled out from reference TRBV15 and TRBJ1-3, the complete variable domain reads DAMVIQNPRYQVTQFGKPVTLSCSQTLNHNVMYWYQQKSSQAPKLLFHYYDKDFNNEADTPDNFQSRRPNTSFCFLDIRSPGLGDTAMYLCATSRAGTGVGNTIYFGEGSWLTVV.

V and J are TRBV10-3 and TRBJ1-2; the D gene is possibly TRBD1 (6 bases). Trimming removed 4 bases at V and 7 bases at J, with 13 bases between. Germline CDR1 is ENHRY and CDR2 is SYGVKD. The CDR3 covers 13 residues. The CDR3 spells CAISGQADSGYTF. Here the CDR3 DNA reads TGTGCCATCAGTGGACAGGCCGACAGTGGCTACACCTTC.

J is TRBJ2-3 and V is TRBV2; 9 bases fit TRBD2. Trimming at V came to 5 bases and at J to 2 bases, leaving 2 bases not matched to a gene. The germline V gene has CDR1 SNHLY and CDR2 FYNNEI. The CDR3 is 14 amino acids. CDR3 in DNA: TGTGCCAGCAGTCTAGCGGGGTCCACAGATACGCAGTATTTT. As protein: CASSLAGSTDTQYF.

The chain couples TRBV29-1 to TRBJ1-1; 9 bases match TRBD1. Per germline, CDR1 SQVTM and CDR2 ANQGSEA. J lost 3 bases, V lost 0 bases, and 2 bases had no gene match. The CDR3 has 14 residues. Written as DNA, the CDR3 is TGCAGCGTTGAAGACGACAGGGGGTACACTGAAGCTTTCTTT. Translation: CSVEDDRGYTEAFF. Full variable domain (outside the CDR3, taken from reference TRBV29-1 and TRBJ1-1): SAVISQKPSRDICQRGTSLTIQCQVDSQVTMMFWYRQQPGQSLTLIATANQGSEATYESGFVIDKFPISRPNLTFSTLTVSNMSPEDSSIYLCSVEDDRGYTEAFFGQGTRLTVV.